The clone carrying this T cell receptor beta chain was seen repeatedly, ten times or more. TCR beta CDR3 regions were amplified from RNA transcripts. The primer set for the first-round RT-PCR of the TCR CDR3 was HTBI. TCRdb ran MiXCR on the multiplex PCR reads and lists one entry per CDR3 protein. The data hold about 700,000 distinct CDR3 sequences, with roughly 15% observed a single time. Among the patients, aged 18 to 65, hyperthyroidism was newly diagnosed and had lasted under 2 months. The CDR3 runs 13 residues. V shed 7 bases, J shed 2 bases, and the junction held 4 bases outside the gene matches. CDR1 is SGDLS, CDR2 YYNGEE, per germline. This sample stems from a study of T cells in Graves' hyperthyroidism and ophthalmopathy.

Sequencing used blood. This chain uses TRBV9 with TRBJ2-3, with 7 bases matching TRBD2. The sequence was collected from a woman younger than 30 with Graves' hyperthyroidism. CDR3 sequence reads: CASCAGVTDTQYF. CDR3 sequence (DNA): TGTGCCAGCTGTGCGGGGGTCACAGATACGCAGTATTTT.